One sample yielded the 20 T cell receptor beta chains listed below, sequenced in a study of T cells in Graves' hyperthyroidism and ophthalmopathy. The TCR beta CDR3 regions underwent amplification using RNA transcripts as the source. HTBI primers drove first-round RT-PCR of the TCR CDR3. MiXCR, run by TCRdb on the multiplex PCR reads, gives a single entry per CDR3 protein. The sample includes approximately 740,000 distinct CDR3 sequences, 14% of them seen just once. Sample: blood. The receptors shown here come from a woman aged 18-30 years with Graves' hyperthyroidism.

This clonotype was seen repeatedly, ten times or more. The chain recombines TRBV6-2 or TRBV6-3 with TRBJ1-2; the match to TRBD1 covers 8 bases. V shed 8 bases and J 7 bases; nucleotides not matched to a gene: 9. Germline values: CDR1 MNHEY, CDR2 SVGEGT. The CDR3 loop spans 13 amino acids. The CDR3 coding sequence is TGTGCCAGCCTTGGACAGGGTCTACTTGGCTACACCTTC. It translates to CASLGQGLLGYTF.

In this sample, this clonotype turned up many times. The CDR3, as DNA: TGTGCCTGGAGTTGGGGACAGGGCTCCTACGAGCAGTACTTC. Protein sequence: CAWSWGQGSYEQYF. The chain uses TRBV30 and TRBJ2-7, with 9 positions matching TRBD1. Trimming took 2 bases from V and 0 from J; bases not matched to a gene: 2. CDR3 length: 14 residues. Germline V gives CDR1 GTSNPN, CDR2 SVGIG (reference sequence).

This clonotype was seen repeatedly, ten times or more. The chain links TRBV5-8 to TRBJ1-4; 8 bases fit TRBD1. The CDR3 has 17 amino acids. Germline V gene lookup returns CDR1 SGHTS and CDR2 YDEGEE. Germline trimming cut 4 bases from V and 0 bases from J; bases unmatched to any gene: 8. The DNA for the CDR3 is TGTGCCAGCAGCCCGGGGACAGGCGGTGCAACTAATGAAAAACTGTTTTTT. Translating it yields CASSPGTGGATNEKLFF.

The chain combines TRBV28 with TRBJ2-5; 8 positions agree with TRBD2. The V gene's germline CDR1 is MDHEN and CDR2 SYDVKM. The V gene end was trimmed by 6 bases and the J gene end by 7 bases; junction bases not matched to a gene: 10. The CDR3 has 14 amino acids. The CDR3 coding sequence is TGTGCCAGCAGCACGGGGGGGGCTAGCGGGACCCAGTACTTC. Translation: CASSTGGASGTQYF.

The J gene is TRBJ1-5, the V gene TRBV19; TRBD1 aligns across 8 bases. The V and J ends lost 6 bases and 6 bases, in that order; junction bases with no gene match: 7. Germline CDR1 reads LNHDA; CDR2 reads SQIVND (reference sequence). This CDR3 spans 14 amino acids. The CDR3 protein is CASRLTGGGQPQHF. The CDR3 nucleotides read TGTGCCAGTAGATTAACAGGGGGAGGTCAGCCCCAGCATTTT.

This clonotype occurred many times. The chain recombines TRBV7-2 with TRBJ2-2, with D unclear. From germline, CDR1 is SGHTA and CDR2 FQGNSA. This CDR3 contains 17 residues. V was shortened by 1 base and J by 4 bases, with 16 bases between the two germline ends. For the CDR3, the DNA is TGTGCCAGCAGCTTAGACGGCGCCAAAGGAAGCACCGGGGAGCTGTTTTTT. Protein: CASSLDGAKGSTGELFF.

This clonotype was observed at least ten times. The chain joins TRBV29-1 to TRBJ2-7; D is uncertain. Germline CDR1 reads SQVTM; CDR2 reads ANQGSEA. V lost 4 bases and J 0 bases, leaving 7 bases between the germline ends. This CDR3 contains 12 residues. The CDR3 bases are TGCAGCGTTGGGCCAGGCTCCTACGAGCAGTACTTC. It codes for CSVGPGSYEQYF.

This clonotype appeared many times. V and J are TRBV18 and TRBJ1-1; D is undetermined. Trimming took off 3 bases at V and 3 bases at J, with 8 bases between the two ends. The CDR3 sequence is 13 residues long. Germline V lookup: CDR1 KGHSH, CDR2 LQKENI. The DNA for the CDR3 is TGTGCCAGCTCACCCTTTCCGGACACTGAAGCTTTCTTT. Translation gives CASSPFPDTEAFF.

The rearrangement joins TRBV5-1 to TRBJ2-5; D is unclear. Germline lookup yields CDR1 SGHRS and CDR2 YFSETQ. This CDR3 spans 15 amino acids. With 0 bases removed from V and 2 bases from J, the gap between germline ends came to 11 bases. This chain's CDR3 is CASSLDLGRQETQYF. The CDR3 DNA sequence: TGCGCCAGCAGCTTGGATTTGGGCCGGCAAGAGACCCAGTACTTC.

This clonotype occurred a few times. The chain joins TRBV20-1 to TRBJ1-1; TRBD1 agrees at 8 bases. Germline V gene sequence: CDR1 DFQATT, CDR2 SNEGSKA (reference sequence). There are 14 residues in the CDR3. The ends lost 3 bases at V and 2 bases at J; junction bases unmatched: 5. In nucleotides, the CDR3 is TGCAGTGCTAGGACAGGGGCCATAAACACTGAAGCTTTCTTT. Its protein product is CSARTGAINTEAFF.

This clonotype was detected many times. The CDR3 here is CASSPTTGSYNEQFF. In nucleotides, the CDR3 is TGTGCCAGCAGTCCGACGACAGGTTCCTACAATGAGCAGTTCTTC. The gene calls are TRBV28 and TRBJ2-1, with D possibly being TRBD1 (6 bases). Between the trimmed V and J ends, which lost 5 bases and 1 base, there was a span of 12 bases. The germline V gene has CDR1 MDHEN and CDR2 SYDVKM. This CDR3 comprises 15 residues.

This clonotype was seen repeatedly, ten times or more. The gene calls are TRBV12-3 or TRBV12-4 and TRBJ2-3, with 10 bases that match TRBD2. The CDR3 runs to 16 residues. Trimming at V came to 5 bases and at J to 4 bases, leaving 9 bases not matched to a gene. The CDR3 is CASSPTLAGVADTQYF. Written as DNA, the CDR3 is TGTGCCAGCAGTCCCACTCTAGCGGGAGTCGCAGATACGCAGTATTTT.

The chain is built from TRBV4-1 and TRBJ1-5; 12 bases map to TRBD1. Germline V gene sequence: CDR1 MGHRA, CDR2 YSYEKL. V was pared by 0 bases and J by 0 bases, with 9 bases of the junction left unmatched. CDR3 length: 20 residues. DNA for the CDR3: TGCGCCAGCAGCCAAGAACCGGGACAGGGGGCAACATATAGCAATCAGCCCCAGCATTTT. As protein: CASSQEPGQGATYSNQPQHF.

This clonotype was observed many times. The rearrangement joins TRBV30 to TRBJ2-5; 7 bases match TRBD2. The ends lost 5 bases at V and 4 bases at J; junction bases unmatched: 4. In germline, CDR1 is GTSNPN, CDR2 SVGIG (reference sequence). This CDR3 has 12 amino acids. CDR3 sequence: CAWGGGRETQYF. In DNA, the CDR3 is TGTGCCTGGGGGGGGGGTCGAGAGACCCAGTACTTC.

The V call is TRBV28, the J call TRBJ1-6; D is possibly TRBD1 (5 bases). The V end lost 5 bases, the J end lost 9 bases, and 14 bases lay between the germline ends. CDR1 is MDHEN, CDR2 SYDVKM, per germline. This CDR3 has 14 residues. CDR3 region: CASSPRVKGSPLHF. CDR3 bases: TGTGCCAGCAGTCCCAGGGTGAAAGGTTCACCCCTCCACTTT.

This clonotype showed up many times. V usage is TRBV6-2 or TRBV6-3 and J usage is TRBJ1-2, with 8 bases fitting TRBD1. CDR3 length equals 14 residues. In germline, CDR1 is MNHEY, CDR2 SVGEGT. The junction had 4 bases not matched to a gene; V was cut back by 7 bases and J by 0 bases. CDR3 coding DNA: TGTGCCAGCACCAGACAGGGGTCTAACTATGGCTACACCTTC. This encodes CASTRQGSNYGYTF.

This clonotype was detected ten times or more. The chain joins TRBV18 to TRBJ2-2; D gene unclear. V was cut by 2 bases and J by 0 bases, with 7 bases left in between. Germline V lookup: CDR1 KGHSH, CDR2 LQKENI. CDR3 size: 15 residues. The CDR3 sequence: CASSPVNANTGELFF. The DNA of the CDR3 is TGTGCCAGCTCACCAGTCAACGCGAACACCGGGGAGCTGTTTTTT.

This chain connects TRBV5-1 to TRBJ1-5; D is unclear. Per the germline V gene, CDR1 is SGHRS and CDR2 is YFSETQ. Trimming cost V 4 bases and J 7 bases, with 15 bases left between them. The CDR3 totals 14 residues. CDR3 sequence (DNA): TGCGCCAGCAGCCAGGACGGCTACGGGCAGCCCCAGCATTTT. Its protein is CASSQDGYGQPQHF.

This clonotype was found many times. The chain recombines TRBV7-9 with TRBJ2-1; D uncertain. This CDR3 is 16 amino acids long. Looked up from germline, CDR1 is SEHNR and CDR2 is FQNEAQ (reference sequence). V was shortened by 5 bases and J by 3 bases, with 17 bases between the two germline ends. The CDR3 reads CASSPPRQLVYNEQFF. CDR3 nucleotide sequence: TGTGCCAGCAGCCCTCCCAGACAACTTGTCTACAATGAGCAGTTCTTC.

The V gene is TRBV10-3, the J gene TRBJ2-1, with 7 positions matching TRBD1. The CDR3 sequence is 14 residues long. With V trimmed by 1 base and J by 5 bases, 2 bases remained unmatched. Germline assignment: CDR1 ENHRY and CDR2 SYGVKD. The CDR3 DNA is TGTGCCATCAGTGAGTGGCAGGGGGACAATGAGCAGTTCTTC. Protein sequence: CAISEWQGDNEQFF.